In this sample, the clone carrying this T cell receptor (beta chain) turned up a few times. Its antigen is still unknown. The CDR3 contains 15 residues. Germline V gene data show CDR1 as SEHNR and CDR2 as FQNEAQ (reference sequence). Trimming removed 5 bases at V and 5 bases at J, with 18 bases between. TCRdb itself ran the reads through MiXCR, one entry per CDR3 protein. The sample lists approximately 500,000 distinct CDR3 sequences, about 17% occurring once. The source of the sample is a study of T cell repertoires in cytomegalovirus infection. Overall study context: A matching HLA type, together with CMV infection, was signaled by public TCR beta signatures.

Overall study findings and caveats: Dominating the ex vivo response were TCR beta clonotypes that were CMV-specific and HLA-C-restricted. Pooled public TCR beta family frequency picked out CMV carriers with the relevant HLA.

The genes are TRBV7-9 and TRBJ1-2, with D hard to call. The sample comprised CD8+ T cells from PBMCs. The sequence was obtained from a human donor in good health (CMV status not recorded). Some clones in this sample may be carry-over from other donors' samples. This CDR3 is CASSPTEDWAYGYTF. The CDR3 nucleotides read TGTGCCAGCAGCCCAACAGAGGACTGGGCGTATGGCTACACCTTC. The full variable domain, completed using reference TRBV7-9 and TRBJ1-2, is DTGVSQNPRHKITKRGQNVTFRCDPISEHNRLYWYRQTLGQGPEFLTYFQNEAQLEKSRLLSDRFSAERPKGSFSTLEIQRTEQGDSAMYLCASSPTEDWAYGYTFGSGTRLTVV.